The source of this T cell receptor (beta chain) is a study of cytomegalovirus exposure and HLA in healthy donors. Germline lookup yields CDR1 MDHEN and CDR2 SYDVKM. V was clipped by 5 bases and J by 3 bases, with 17 bases between them. This CDR3 is built from 15 residues. It was with 60 Vbeta and 13 Jbeta primers that the PCR ran. Profiling relied on immunoSEQ multiplex PCR, and the TCRdb table lists in-frame clones only, not all of them. The sample comprises around 270,000 clones, under 90% of which are singletons, and 0.3% rests with the top ten. Sequenced input: PBMCs. The chain carries TRBV28 and TRBJ2-7; D not certain. The receptor comes from a girl aged 2 to 9 in good health and CMV-seronegative. CDR3 region: CASSPPRSPIYEQYF. The DNA for the CDR3 is TGTGCCAGCAGTCCCCCTCGCAGTCCCATCTACGAGCAGTACTTC. Variable domain in full (rest from reference TRBV28 and TRBJ2-7): DVKVTQSSRYLVKRTGEKVFLECVQDMDHENMFWYRQDPGLGLRLIYFSYDVKMKEKGDIPEGYSVSREKKERFSLILESASTNQTSMYLCASSPPRSPIYEQYFGPGTRLTVT.